These 18 T cell receptor beta chains originate from one sample sequenced in a study of blood T cells in healthy people across ages. Together with a sample-barcoded 5' primer, a J-beta primer mix was included in a second PCR lasting about 7 to 11 cycles. MiXCR was run by TCRdb on the 5' RACE reads, yielding one entry per CDR3 protein. The repertoire holds under 2,000,000 distinct CDR3 sequences, with 49% as singletons. Sequencing was carried out using blood. Receptor source: a woman in her forties in good health.

Only one count was recorded for this clonotype. The chain joins TRBV29-1 to TRBJ2-5; 8 nucleotides agree with TRBD2. The J segment lost 11 bases and the V segment lost 6 bases, leaving 17 bases of the junction unmatched. CDR1 SQVTM and CDR2 ANQGSEA come from the germline V gene. There are 14 residues in the CDR3. The CDR3 bases are TGCAGCGTAACGGGGGGGGCCAGTGTGAATGAGCAGTACTTC. Amino acids: CSVTGGASVNEQYF.

The chain employs TRBV7-9 and TRBJ2-3, with 8 bases fitting TRBD1. The CDR3 is 14 residues long. The germline gives CDR1 SEHNR, CDR2 FQNEAQ (reference sequence). After removal of 5 bases from V and 7 bases from J, the junction contained 8 bases not matched to a gene. CDR3 sequence reads: CASSLRGPPNTQYF. The CDR3 region has the DNA TGTGCCAGCAGCCTCAGGGGGCCCCCCAATACGCAGTATTTT.

This chain connects TRBV15 to TRBJ2-3, with D possibly being TRBD2 (5 bases). Trimming took 5 bases from V and 4 from J, leaving 13 bases between them. CDR1 is LNHNV, CDR2 YYDKDF, per germline (reference sequence). CDR3 length: 14 amino acids. CDR3 in amino acids: CATSGPEVSDTQYF. CDR3 bases: TGTGCCACCAGCGGCCCGGAGGTCTCAGATACGCAGTATTTT. Variable domain in full (rest from reference TRBV15 and TRBJ2-3): DAMVIQNPRYQVTQFGKPVTLSCSQTLNHNVMYWYQQKSSQAPKLLFHYYDKDFNNEADTPDNFQSRRPNTSFCFLDIRSPGLGDTAMYLCATSGPEVSDTQYFGPGTRLTVL.

A word on this clonotype: This could be a read error, since a much larger clone is one nucleotide away. This CDR3 reads CSATGTIIYEQYF. The DNA of the CDR3 is TGCAGCGCTACCGGGACAATAATTTACGAGCAGTACTTC. V gene TRBV29-1 combines with J gene TRBJ2-5; tentative D call: TRBD1 (6 bases). Gene TRBJ2-7 matches the end of the DNA better, so the J call may be wrong. CDR1 is SQVTM and CDR2 is ANQGSEA in the germline V gene. The CDR3 runs 13 residues.

The chain links TRBV5-1 to TRBJ2-1; 7 nucleotides line up with TRBD2. The CDR3 sequence is 15 residues long. Germline V gives CDR1 SGHRS, CDR2 YFSETQ. The V gene end was trimmed by 0 bases and the J gene end by 8 bases; junction bases not matched to a gene: 8. The CDR3 sequence: CASSLGQRGVDEQFF. In DNA form, the CDR3 reads TGCGCCAGCAGCTTGGGGCAGCGGGGCGTTGATGAGCAGTTCTTC.

This clonotype has a handful of counts. This sequence joins TRBV2 and TRBJ2-4; TRBD1 might be the D (5 bases). This CDR3 region has 13 residues. The V end was cut by 11 bases, the J end by 0 bases, with 11 bases between. In germline, CDR1 is SNHLY, CDR2 FYNNEI. Here the CDR3 reads CASQGSAKNIQYF. The CDR3 DNA reads as TGTGCCTCTCAGGGATCAGCCAAAAACATTCAGTACTTC.

This clonotype was found a few times. The rearrangement joins TRBV7-9 to TRBJ1-2, with TRBD1 matching 7 bases. The CDR3 loop spans 17 amino acids. The germline CDR1 and CDR2 sequences are SEHNR and FQNEAQ (reference sequence). The J segment lost 9 bases and the V segment lost 0 bases, leaving 16 bases of the junction unmatched. CDR3 sequence (DNA): TGTGCCAGCAGCTTAGCGCTAACTGCAGGGGGTAATATACGCTACACCTTC. The encoded protein is CASSLALTAGGNIRYTF.

The rearrangement links TRBV7-9 to TRBJ2-5; maybe TRBD1 (6 bases). Trimming stripped 1 base from V and 5 bases from J, with 14 bases between. The CDR3 has 15 residues. Germline V gives CDR1 SEHNR, CDR2 FQNEAQ (reference sequence). CDR3 amino acids: CASSLEARGMETQYF. The CDR3 DNA reads as TGTGCCAGCAGCTTAGAGGCCAGGGGAATGGAGACCCAGTACTTC.

The chain joins TRBV6-5 to TRBJ2-7, with D perhaps matching TRBD1 (9 bases). The length of the CDR3 is 18 residues. Germline V gives CDR1 MNHEY, CDR2 SVGAGI. V lost 2 bases and J 3 bases, leaving 23 bases between the germline ends. The CDR3 nucleotides are TGTGCCAGCAGTTACAGGGCGGGGGGACAGGGAGCCGACTACGAGCAGTACTTC. Encoded protein: CASSYRAGGQGADYEQYF.

The genes are TRBV7-2 and TRBJ2-7, with D hard to call. Germline V gene lookup returns CDR1 SGHTA and CDR2 FQGNSA. V lost 5 bases and J 2 bases, leaving 13 bases between the germline ends. This CDR3 comprises 14 residues. The CDR3 nucleotides read TGTGCCAGCAGCGTAGGCGGCAAACCCTACGAGCAGTACTTC. It yields the protein CASSVGGKPYEQYF.

The V gene is TRBV2, the J gene TRBJ2-5; D is tentatively TRBD1 or TRBD2 (5 bases each). Trimming cost V 7 bases and J 4 bases, with 13 bases left between them. Germline V lookup: CDR1 SNHLY, CDR2 FYNNEI. The CDR3 spans 13 residues. CDR3 nucleotide sequence: TGTGCCAGCACCGAGGGACGCCCAGAGACCCAGTACTTC. Protein product: CASTEGRPETQYF.

The chain employs TRBV27 and TRBJ1-6, with a tentative D call TRBD1 (5 bases). The V end was cut by 5 bases, the J end by 7 bases, with 15 bases between. The CDR3 has 15 residues. CDR1 and CDR2 from the germline V gene are MNHEY and SMNVEV (reference sequence). The CDR3, as DNA: TGTGCCAGCAGTATAATTAGCGCAGGGAATTCACCCCTCCACTTT. Its translation: CASSIISAGNSPLHF.

This rearrangement joins TRBV5-1 to TRBJ2-1, with 9 bases that match TRBD1. This CDR3 contains 14 residues. The J segment lost 8 bases and the V segment lost 7 bases, leaving 10 bases of the junction unmatched. CDR1 and CDR2 from the germline V gene are SGHRS and YFSETQ. The CDR3 nucleotides are TGCGCCAGCGGCCCGGACAGGGGAACCTATGAGCAGTTCTTC. This translates into CASGPDRGTYEQFF.

The rearrangement joins TRBV20-1 to TRBJ2-4; TRBD1 matches 7 bases. The last part of the DNA fits TRBJ2-7 better; the J call may be wrong. CDR3 length: 14 residues. Germline CDR1 and CDR2: DFQATT and SNEGSKA (reference sequence). The CDR3 DNA follows: TGCAGTGCTAGTAACAGGGGTGGGACCTACGAGCAGTACTTC. Translating it yields CSASNRGGTYEQYF.

A few counts support this clonotype. The rearrangement links TRBV27 to TRBJ2-2; D uncertain. Germline V gives CDR1 MNHEY, CDR2 SMNVEV (reference sequence). This CDR3 has 13 residues. Trimming removed 0 bases from V and 5 bases from J, with 4 bases in between. DNA of the CDR3: TGTGCCAGCAGTTTATCAGGGACCGGGGAGCTGTTTTTT. Amino acids: CASSLSGTGELFF.

This clonotype was seen ten or more times. This chain links TRBV20-1 with TRBJ1-6, with 7 bases aligning to TRBD1. The CDR3 is 18 amino acids. Germline CDR1 and CDR2: DFQATT and SNEGSKA (reference sequence). V was clipped by 0 bases and J by 7 bases; unmatched bases: 15. The CDR3 is CSARDMNRGNLGNSPLHF. DNA of the CDR3: TGCAGTGCTAGAGATATGAACAGGGGCAATTTGGGGAATTCACCCCTCCACTTT.

This clonotype came up a few times. J is TRBJ2-1 and V is TRBV6-2 or TRBV6-3, with D uncertain. Germline V gives CDR1 MNHEY, CDR2 SVGEGT. The CDR3 totals 15 residues. The ends were cut back, 3 bases at V and 7 bases at J, with 16 bases in the middle. CDR3 in DNA: TGTGCCAGCAGTTATTCGACCCAAAGGCGGAATGAGCAGTTCTTC. Its translation: CASSYSTQRRNEQFF.

This chain joins TRBV4-3 and TRBJ1-2; D unclear. Trimming took off 0 bases at V and 1 base at J, with 18 bases between the two ends. The CDR3 is 18 residues long. Germline-derived CDR1 and CDR2 are LGHNA and YSLEER. The CDR3 region has the DNA TGCGCCAGCAGCCAAGAACTTCCTGGCCAGAACCTTAACTATGGCTACACCTTC. This codes for CASSQELPGQNLNYGYTF.